This T cell receptor beta chain was found in a study of blood T cell repertoires in COVID-19. Study as a whole: Sites in the United States, Italy and Spain provided acute and convalescent COVID-19 samples. Sample material is recorded as cDNA or gDNA derived from T cells, B-cell-depleted T cells, or PBMCs.

As handled by the study authors: Using reference gene primer amplification, nucleated cell counts were estimated. Here immunoSEQ multiplex PCR was the method, and the copy in TCRdb shows in-frame clones only, minus some. The V and J calls and clone size are taken from that table; D and trimming were inferred from the DNA. The sample includes 45,000 to 50,000 clones, approximately 80% of them seen just once. Unmatched junction bases numbered 10, after V lost 5 bases and J lost 0 bases. From germline, CDR1 is SGHNT and CDR2 YENEEA. This CDR3 has 16 residues. This clone occurred a few times. The TCR originated in a human donor with active or convalescent COVID-19. The donor label of this sample is uncertain. The chain has TRBV11-3 and TRBJ2-7; 7 positions match TRBD2. Source material: peripheral blood. This CDR3 is CASSRAGTTISYEQYF. The CDR3 DNA is TGTGCCAGCAGCAGGGCCGGGACTACGATCTCCTACGAGCAGTACTTC.